Below, 11 T cell receptor beta chains from the same sample are listed, as sequenced in a study of blood T cell repertoires in COVID-19. TCRdb's table, derived via immunoSEQ multiplex PCR, lists solely in-frame clones and lacks some. The repertoire includes under 300,000 clones, roughly 90% of them detected once, and 2% to 2.5% sits in the top ten. The source material was peripheral blood. The receptors were sampled from a woman in her 40s who had recovered from COVID-19.

This chain joins TRBV30 and TRBJ2-1; D might be TRBD2 (6 bases). This CDR3 is 12 amino acids long. Germline values: CDR1 GTSNPN, CDR2 SVGIG (reference sequence). The ends were cut back, 0 bases at V and 12 bases at J, with 12 bases in the middle. The CDR3 DNA follows: TGTGCCTGGAGTGTTTGGGGGGACGGGCAGTTCTTC. The encoded protein is CAWSVWGDGQFF.

This chain connects TRBV5-6 to TRBJ1-4, with D perhaps TRBD1 (5 bases). The CDR3 consists of 16 residues. V was trimmed by 1 base and J by 0 bases, leaving 10 bases between them. CDR1 is SGHDT, CDR2 YYEEEE, per germline. CDR3 bases: TGTGCCAGCAGCTTGAGCAGGGAAGCAACTAATGAAAAACTGTTTTTT. This encodes CASSLSREATNEKLFF.

Notes on this clone: The sample holds other DNA sequences that translate to the same CDR3. The rearrangement joins TRBV18 to TRBJ1-2; the D is unclear. CDR1 and CDR2 (germline): KGHSH, LQKENI. The CDR3 length is 13 residues. Trimming left V 6 bases short and J 4 bases short, with 12 bases between. The DNA for the CDR3 is TGTGCCAGCTCCCCGGACCGGGGCTATGGCTACACCTTC. Its translation is CASSPDRGYGYTF. Full variable domain (outside the CDR3, taken from reference TRBV18 and TRBJ1-2): NAGVMQNPRHLVRRRGQEARLRCSPMKGHSHVYWYRQLPEEGLKFMVYLQKENIIDESGMPKERFSAEFPKEGPSILRIQQVVRGDSAAYFCASSPDRGYGYTFGSGTRLTVV.

This clone was seen more than once but under ten times. The chain recombines TRBV29-1 with TRBJ1-4; the match to TRBD1 covers 7 bases. The CDR3 extends over 14 amino acids. CDR1 SQVTM and CDR2 ANQGSEA come from the germline V gene. Losses at the gene ends were 1 base for V and 4 bases for J; bases not matched to a gene: 3. The CDR3 DNA follows: TGCAGCGTTGAAGGGACAGGAAATAATGAAAAACTGTTTTTT. Translation gives CSVEGTGNNEKLFF. Full variable domain (remainder filled in from reference TRBV29-1 and TRBJ1-4): SAVISQKPSRDICQRGTSLTIQCQVDSQVTMMFWYRQQPGQSLTLIATANQGSEATYESGFVIDKFPISRPNLTFSTLTVSNMSPEDSSIYLCSVEGTGNNEKLFFGSGTQLSVL.

This CDR3 reads CSVEELAGGPGETQYF. CDR3 coding DNA: TGCAGCGTCGAGGAACTAGCGGGGGGGCCTGGAGAGACCCAGTACTTC. The chain uses TRBV29-1 and TRBJ2-5; 13 bases align to TRBD2. V was clipped by 6 bases and J by 4 bases; unmatched bases: 11. CDR1 is SQVTM, CDR2 ANQGSEA, per germline. The CDR3 consists of 16 residues.

Worth noting for this clone: Additional DNA sequences in this sample encode the identical CDR3. The chain recombines TRBV3-1 (or the pseudogene TRBV3-2) with TRBJ2-5; TRBD2 matches at 9 bases. Germline V CDR1 and CDR2: LGHDT, YNNKEL (reference sequence). Unmatched junction bases numbered 1, after V lost 1 base and J lost 1 base. The CDR3 extends over 15 amino acids. The CDR3 region is CASSQGGGGQETQYF. The CDR3 nucleotides read TGTGCCAGCAGCCAAGGCGGGGGGGGCCAAGAGACCCAGTACTTC.

This clone was seen a few times. This chain connects TRBV25-1 to TRBJ2-7; 10 nucleotides agree with TRBD1. Germline V CDR1 and CDR2: MGHDK, SYGVNS. Trimming cost V 8 bases and J 2 bases; bases outside gene matches: 3. The CDR3 loop spans 13 amino acids. The CDR3 DNA reads TGTGCCAGCGTGGGACAGGGGACCTACGAGCAGTACTTC. It codes for CASVGQGTYEQYF.

V gene TRBV4-3 combines with J gene TRBJ2-1, with 11 positions matching TRBD2. From germline, CDR1 is LGHNA and CDR2 YSLEER. V lost 0 bases to trimming and J lost 8 bases; unmatched junction nucleotides: 9. The CDR3 is 17 residues long. CDR3 sequence reads: CASSQEGASGGSHEQFF. The CDR3 nucleotides read TGCGCCAGCAGCCAAGAAGGGGCTAGCGGGGGGTCCCATGAGCAGTTCTTC.

This sequence joins TRBV25-1 and TRBJ2-6, with D possibly TRBD1 on 5 matching bases. Trimming cost V 2 bases and J 0 bases, with 11 bases left between them. This CDR3 has 17 residues. Germline CDR1 reads MGHDK; CDR2 reads SYGVNS. The CDR3, as DNA: TGTGCCAGCAGTGAACGCCTTGACAGCTCTGGGGCCAACGTCCTGACTTTC. Its translation is CASSERLDSSGANVLTF. Variable domain in full (rest from reference TRBV25-1 and TRBJ2-6): EADIYQTPRYLVIGTGKKITLECSQTMGHDKMYWYQQDPGMELHLIHYSYGVNSTEKGDLSSESTVSRIRTEHFPLTLESARPSHTSQYLCASSERLDSSGANVLTFGAGSRLTVL.

The chain couples TRBV10-3 to TRBJ1-1, with D maybe TRBD1 (6 bases). V was cut by 3 bases and J by 10 bases, with 15 bases left in between. CDR1 and CDR2 from the germline V gene are ENHRY and SYGVKD. This CDR3 is 13 amino acids long. This CDR3 is CAISEEQGGGAFF. CDR3 sequence (DNA): TGTGCCATCAGTGAAGAACAGGGCGGAGGAGCTTTCTTT.

This clone was counted a single time. V usage is TRBV7-6 and J usage is TRBJ2-1; TRBD1 is a possible D gene (5 bases). CDR3 length equals 16 residues. Germline V gene lookup returns CDR1 SGHVS and CDR2 FNYEAQ. The V end was cut by 1 base, the J end by 0 bases, with 10 bases between. This chain's CDR3 is CASSLEGLSSYNEQFF. In DNA form, the CDR3 reads TGTGCCAGCAGCTTAGAGGGGCTGAGCTCCTACAATGAGCAGTTCTTC.